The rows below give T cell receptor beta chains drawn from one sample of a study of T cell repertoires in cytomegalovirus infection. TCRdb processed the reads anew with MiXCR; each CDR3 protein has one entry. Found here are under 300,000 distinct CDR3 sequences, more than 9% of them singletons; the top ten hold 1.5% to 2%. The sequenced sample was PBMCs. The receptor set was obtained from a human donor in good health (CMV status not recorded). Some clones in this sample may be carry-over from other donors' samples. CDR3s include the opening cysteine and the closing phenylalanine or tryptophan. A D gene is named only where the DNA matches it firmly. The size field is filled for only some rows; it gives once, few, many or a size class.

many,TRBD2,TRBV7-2,CASSLVREGHHEQYF
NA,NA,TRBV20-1,CSALRTADVTDTQYF
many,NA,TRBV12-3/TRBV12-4,CASSWQGGTGELFF
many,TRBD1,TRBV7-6,CASSLRDRGIQETQYF
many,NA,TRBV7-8,CASSLAEYNEQFF
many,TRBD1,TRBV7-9,CATSRARGQAPNLQETQYF
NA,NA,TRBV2,CASRQGNGYTF
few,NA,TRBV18,CASSPREAGELFF
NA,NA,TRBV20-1,CSARGSGSSYNSPLHF
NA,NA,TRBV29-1,CSVSQMDSQGTQYF
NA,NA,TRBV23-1,CAIKSRQFRRPAPIFYEQYF
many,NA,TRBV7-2,CASSLGSGQGTEQYF
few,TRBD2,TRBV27,CASSSPSGRDYNEQFF
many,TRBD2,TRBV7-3,CASSPMTSGVNEQFF
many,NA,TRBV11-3,CASSLESTGELFF
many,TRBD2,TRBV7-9,CASSFATSVDQETQYF
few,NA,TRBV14,CASSQAGAVSSYEQYF
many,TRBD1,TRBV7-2,CASSLSGTGIAYEQYF
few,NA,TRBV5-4,CASSRQGNGAKNIQYF
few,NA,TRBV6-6,CASSYGSLNTEAFF
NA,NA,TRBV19,CASSSPGHNDQPQHF
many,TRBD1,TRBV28,CASRSGTGANEQFF
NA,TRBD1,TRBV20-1,CSATPGQGAKTQYF
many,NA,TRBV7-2,CASSLDSPRYGELFF
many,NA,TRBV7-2,CASSYPGAEGWGYTF
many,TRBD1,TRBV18,CASSRTGPGQETQYF
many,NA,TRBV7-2,CASSSGHRDYGYTF
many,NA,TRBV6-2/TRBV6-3,CASRLPGQNYEQYF
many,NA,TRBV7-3,CASSAGLGLNEGYTF
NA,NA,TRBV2,CAKGTSVDTEAFF
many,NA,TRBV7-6,CASSLLRTSVSGNTIYF
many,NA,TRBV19,CASSIALSTISYNEQFF
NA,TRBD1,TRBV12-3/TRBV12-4,CASSIQGAGSTEAFF
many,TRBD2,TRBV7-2,CASSLGGSGTMSEQFF
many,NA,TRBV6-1,CASSPHAGGMNTEAFF
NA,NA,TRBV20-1,CSARPTGPNTGELFF
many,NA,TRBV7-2,CASSLSLPSYNEQFF
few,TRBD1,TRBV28,CASSPSWGGQGSNEQFF
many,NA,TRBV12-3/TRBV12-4,CASSFGTSISGNTIYF
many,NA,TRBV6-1,CASSEFGLDTGELFF
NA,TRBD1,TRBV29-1,CSVPHGTDYGYTF
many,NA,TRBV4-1,CASSQEGGPGQETQYF
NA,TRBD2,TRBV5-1,CASSPGTTNEQFF
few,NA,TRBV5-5,CASSLQVGQSYYGYTF
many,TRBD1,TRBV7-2,CASSLNGQGAGNEQFF
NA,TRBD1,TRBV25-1,CASHSTGAMAFF
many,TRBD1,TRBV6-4,CASTPRGTGEDTQYF
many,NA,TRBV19,CASSRREGSYNEQFF
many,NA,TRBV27,CASRPTGKGEQYF
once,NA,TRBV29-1,CSVATGLRETQYF
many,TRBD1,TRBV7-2,CASSLRRDRGNYGYTF